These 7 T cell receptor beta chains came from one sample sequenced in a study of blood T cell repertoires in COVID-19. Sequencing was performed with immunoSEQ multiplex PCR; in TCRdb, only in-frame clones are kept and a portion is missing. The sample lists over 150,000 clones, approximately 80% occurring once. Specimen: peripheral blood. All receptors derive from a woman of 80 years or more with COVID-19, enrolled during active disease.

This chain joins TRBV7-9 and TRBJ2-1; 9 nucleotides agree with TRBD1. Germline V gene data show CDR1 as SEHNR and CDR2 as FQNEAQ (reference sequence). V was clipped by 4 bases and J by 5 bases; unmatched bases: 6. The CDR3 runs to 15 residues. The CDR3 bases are TGTGCCAGCAGCTCGGTGGGACAGGGTCACAATGAGCAGTTCTTC. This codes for CASSSVGQGHNEQFF.

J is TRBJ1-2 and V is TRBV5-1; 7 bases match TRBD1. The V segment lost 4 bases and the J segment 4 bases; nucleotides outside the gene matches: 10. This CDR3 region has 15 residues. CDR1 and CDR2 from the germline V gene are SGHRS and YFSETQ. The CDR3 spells CASSARQGVGYGYTF. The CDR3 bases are TGCGCCAGCAGCGCCAGACAGGGTGTTGGCTATGGCTACACCTTC.

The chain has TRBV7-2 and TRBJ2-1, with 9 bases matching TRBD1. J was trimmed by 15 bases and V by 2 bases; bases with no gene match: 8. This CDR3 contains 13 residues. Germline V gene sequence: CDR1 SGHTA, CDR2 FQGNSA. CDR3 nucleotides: TGTGCCAGCAGCTTACCCGACAGGGGGGCTCCGTTCTTC. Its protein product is CASSLPDRGAPFF.

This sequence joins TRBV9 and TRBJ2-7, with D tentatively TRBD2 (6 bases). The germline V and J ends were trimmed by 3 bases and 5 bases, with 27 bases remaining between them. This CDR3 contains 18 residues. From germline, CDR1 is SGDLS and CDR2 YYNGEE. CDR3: CASSAQGGGMSLVHEQYF. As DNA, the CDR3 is TGTGCCAGCAGCGCTCAGGGAGGCGGGATGAGTTTGGTCCACGAGCAGTACTTC.

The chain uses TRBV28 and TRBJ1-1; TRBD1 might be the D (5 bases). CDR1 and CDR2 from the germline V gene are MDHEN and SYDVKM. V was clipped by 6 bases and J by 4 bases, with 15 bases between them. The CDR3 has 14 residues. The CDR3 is CASRPWGEGTEAFF. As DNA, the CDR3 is TGTGCCAGCAGACCCTGGGGGGAGGGCACTGAAGCTTTCTTT.

The CDR3 DNA follows: TGCGCCAGCAGCCCGGCGGGCAATCAGCCCCAGCATTTT. Encoded protein: CASSPAGNQPQHF. The genes are TRBV5-1 and TRBJ1-5; no definite D call. The V gene's germline CDR1 is SGHRS and CDR2 YFSETQ. The CDR3 length is 13 residues. V dropped 4 bases and J dropped 2 bases, with 7 bases sitting between them.

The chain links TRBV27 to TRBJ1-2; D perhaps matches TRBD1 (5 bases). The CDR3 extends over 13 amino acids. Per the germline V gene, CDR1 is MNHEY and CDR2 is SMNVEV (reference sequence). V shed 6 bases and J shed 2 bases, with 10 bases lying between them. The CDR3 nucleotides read TGTGCCAGCAGGGGGCTGGAGAACTATGGCTACACCTTC. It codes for CASRGLENYGYTF.